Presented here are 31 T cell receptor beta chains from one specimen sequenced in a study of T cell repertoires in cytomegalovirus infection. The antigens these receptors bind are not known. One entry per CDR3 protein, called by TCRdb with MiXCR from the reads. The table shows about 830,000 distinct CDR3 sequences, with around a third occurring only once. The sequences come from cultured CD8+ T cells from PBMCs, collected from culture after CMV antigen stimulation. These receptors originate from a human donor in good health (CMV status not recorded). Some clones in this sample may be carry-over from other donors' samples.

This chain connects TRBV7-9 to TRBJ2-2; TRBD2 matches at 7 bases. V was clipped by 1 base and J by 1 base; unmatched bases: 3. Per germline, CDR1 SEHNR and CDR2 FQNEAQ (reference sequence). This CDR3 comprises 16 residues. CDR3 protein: CASSLGGLKNTGELFF. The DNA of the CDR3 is TGTGCCAGCAGCTTAGGGGGACTAAAGAACACCGGGGAGCTGTTTTTT. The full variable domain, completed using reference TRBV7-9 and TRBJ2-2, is DTGVSQNPRHKITKRGQNVTFRCDPISEHNRLYWYRQTLGQGPEFLTYFQNEAQLEKSRLLSDRFSAERPKGSFSTLEIQRTEQGDSAMYLCASSLGGLKNTGELFFGEGSRLTVL.

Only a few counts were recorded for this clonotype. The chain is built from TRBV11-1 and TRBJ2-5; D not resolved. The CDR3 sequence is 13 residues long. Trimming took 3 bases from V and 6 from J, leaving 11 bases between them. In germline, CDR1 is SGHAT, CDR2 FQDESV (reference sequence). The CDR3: CASSFLESKTQYF. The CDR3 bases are TGTGCCAGCAGCTTCCTGGAATCAAAGACCCAGTACTTC.

This CDR3 reads CASTGRGGVTYEQYV. In DNA, the CDR3 is TGTGCCAGCACGGGAAGGGGGGGGGTGACCTACGAGCAGTACGTC. The V call is TRBV6-2 or TRBV6-3, the J call TRBJ2-7; D may be TRBD2 (7 bases). This CDR3 region has 15 residues. Trimming took 7 bases from V and 2 from J, leaving 18 bases between them. Germline V gene data show CDR1 as MNHEY and CDR2 as SVGEGT.

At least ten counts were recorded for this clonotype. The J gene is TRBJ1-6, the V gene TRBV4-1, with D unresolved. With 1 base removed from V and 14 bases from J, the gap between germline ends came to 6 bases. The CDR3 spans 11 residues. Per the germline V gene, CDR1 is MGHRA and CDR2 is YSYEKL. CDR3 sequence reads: CASSQGMSLHF. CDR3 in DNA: TGCGCCAGCAGCCAAGGAATGTCCCTCCACTTT.

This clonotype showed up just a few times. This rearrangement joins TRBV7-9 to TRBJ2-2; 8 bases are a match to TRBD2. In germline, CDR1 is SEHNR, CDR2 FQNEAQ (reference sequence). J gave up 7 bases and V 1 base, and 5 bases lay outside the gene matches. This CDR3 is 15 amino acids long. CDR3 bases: TGTGCCAGCAGCTTAGACGGGGGGGCCGTCGGGGAGCTGTTTTTT. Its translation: CASSLDGGAVGELFF.

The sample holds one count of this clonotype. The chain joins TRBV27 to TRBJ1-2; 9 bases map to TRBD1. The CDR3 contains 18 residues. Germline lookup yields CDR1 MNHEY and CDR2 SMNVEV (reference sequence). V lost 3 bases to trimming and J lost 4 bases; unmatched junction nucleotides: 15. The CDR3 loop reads CASSFYMGQGPVGYGYTF. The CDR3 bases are TGTGCCAGCAGTTTTTATATGGGACAGGGCCCCGTTGGCTATGGCTACACCTTC.

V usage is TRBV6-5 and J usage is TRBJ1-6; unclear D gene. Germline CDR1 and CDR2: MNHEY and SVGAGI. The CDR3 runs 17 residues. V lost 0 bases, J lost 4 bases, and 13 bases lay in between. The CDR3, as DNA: TGTGCCAGCAGTTACTCTCCGGAACAGTATTATAATTCACCCCTCCACTTT. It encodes CASSYSPEQYYNSPLHF.

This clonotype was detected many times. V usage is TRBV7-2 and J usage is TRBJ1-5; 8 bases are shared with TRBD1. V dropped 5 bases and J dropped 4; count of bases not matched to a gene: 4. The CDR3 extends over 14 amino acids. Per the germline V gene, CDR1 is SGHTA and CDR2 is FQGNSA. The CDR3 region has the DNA TGTGCCAGCAGCCTAAACAGGGGGAATCAGCCCCAGCATTTT. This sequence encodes CASSLNRGNQPQHF.

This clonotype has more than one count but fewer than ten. Here the CDR3 reads CASSLDDRAQETQYF. In DNA form, the CDR3 reads TGTGCCAGCAGCTTAGATGACAGGGCTCAAGAGACCCAGTACTTC. The chain couples TRBV7-6 to TRBJ2-5; the match to TRBD1 covers 7 bases. Germline-derived CDR1 and CDR2 are SGHVS and FNYEAQ. Germline trimming cut 1 base from V and 2 bases from J; bases unmatched to any gene: 4. This CDR3 is 15 amino acids long.

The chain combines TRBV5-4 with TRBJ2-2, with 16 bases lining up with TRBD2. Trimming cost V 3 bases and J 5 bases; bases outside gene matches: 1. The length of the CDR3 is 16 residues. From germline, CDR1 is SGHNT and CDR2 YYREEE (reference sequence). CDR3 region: CASSWGLAGGTGELFF. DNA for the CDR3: TGTGCCAGCAGCTGGGGACTAGCGGGGGGGACCGGGGAGCTGTTTTTT.

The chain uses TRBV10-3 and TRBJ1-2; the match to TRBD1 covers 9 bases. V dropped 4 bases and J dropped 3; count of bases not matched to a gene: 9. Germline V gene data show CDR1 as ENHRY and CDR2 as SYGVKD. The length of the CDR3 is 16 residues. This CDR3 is CAISVVPGTGHYGYTF. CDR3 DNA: TGTGCCATCAGTGTAGTTCCCGGGACAGGGCACTATGGCTACACCTTC.

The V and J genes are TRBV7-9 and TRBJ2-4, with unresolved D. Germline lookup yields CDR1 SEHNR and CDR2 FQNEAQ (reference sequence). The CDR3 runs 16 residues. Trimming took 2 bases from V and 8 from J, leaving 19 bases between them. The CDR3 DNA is TGTGCCAGCAGCTTACCTTTCGGTACCCACGCGGACATTCAGTACTTC. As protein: CASSLPFGTHADIQYF.

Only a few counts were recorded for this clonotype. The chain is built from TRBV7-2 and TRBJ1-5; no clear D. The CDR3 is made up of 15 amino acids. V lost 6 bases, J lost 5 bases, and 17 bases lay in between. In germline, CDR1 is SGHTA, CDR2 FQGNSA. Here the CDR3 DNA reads TGTGCCAGCAGTTCAAACGGGGATAGACATCAGCCCCAGCATTTT. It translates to CASSSNGDRHQPQHF.

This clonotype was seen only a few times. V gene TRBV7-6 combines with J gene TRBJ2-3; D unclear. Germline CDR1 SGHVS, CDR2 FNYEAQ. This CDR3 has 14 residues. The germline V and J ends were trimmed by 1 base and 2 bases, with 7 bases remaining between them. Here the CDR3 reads CASSLEPVTDTQYF. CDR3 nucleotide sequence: TGTGCCAGCAGCTTAGAGCCAGTCACAGATACGCAGTATTTT.

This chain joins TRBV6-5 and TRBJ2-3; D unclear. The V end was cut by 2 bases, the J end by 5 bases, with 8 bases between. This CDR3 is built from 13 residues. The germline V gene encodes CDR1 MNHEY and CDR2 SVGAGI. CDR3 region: CASSYGSRDTQYF. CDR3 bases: TGTGCCAGCAGTTACGGTTCCAGAGATACGCAGTATTTT.

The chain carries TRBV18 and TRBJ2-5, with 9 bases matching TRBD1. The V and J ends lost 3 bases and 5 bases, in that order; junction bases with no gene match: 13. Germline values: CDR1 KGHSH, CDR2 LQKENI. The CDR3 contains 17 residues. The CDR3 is CASSPTFETGGFETQYF. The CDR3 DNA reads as TGTGCCAGCTCACCGACGTTTGAGACAGGGGGGTTTGAGACCCAGTACTTC.

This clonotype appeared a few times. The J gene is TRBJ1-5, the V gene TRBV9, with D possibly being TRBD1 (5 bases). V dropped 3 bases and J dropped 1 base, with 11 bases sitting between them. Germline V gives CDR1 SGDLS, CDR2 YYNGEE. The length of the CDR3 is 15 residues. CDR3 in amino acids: CASSAGTASNQPQHF. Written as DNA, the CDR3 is TGTGCCAGCAGCGCCGGGACGGCGAGCAATCAGCCCCAGCATTTT.

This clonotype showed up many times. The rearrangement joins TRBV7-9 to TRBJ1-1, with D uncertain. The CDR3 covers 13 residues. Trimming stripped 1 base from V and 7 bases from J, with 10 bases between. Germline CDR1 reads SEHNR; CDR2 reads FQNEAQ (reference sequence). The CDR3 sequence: CASSLGAVDEAFF. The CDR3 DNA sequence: TGTGCCAGCAGCTTAGGGGCGGTGGATGAAGCTTTCTTT.

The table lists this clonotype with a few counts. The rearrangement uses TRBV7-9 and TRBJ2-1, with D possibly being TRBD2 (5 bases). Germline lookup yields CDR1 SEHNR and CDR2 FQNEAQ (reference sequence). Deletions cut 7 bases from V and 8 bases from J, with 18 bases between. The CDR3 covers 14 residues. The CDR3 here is CASTPERRRDEQFF. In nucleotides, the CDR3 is TGTGCCAGCACTCCAGAGCGGCGGCGAGATGAGCAGTTCTTC.

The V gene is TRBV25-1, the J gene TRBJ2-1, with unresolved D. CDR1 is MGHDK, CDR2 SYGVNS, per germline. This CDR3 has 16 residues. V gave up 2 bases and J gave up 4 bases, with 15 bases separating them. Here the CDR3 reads CASSEIDTPGYNEQFF. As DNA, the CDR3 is TGTGCCAGCAGTGAAATCGATACACCTGGGTACAATGAGCAGTTCTTC.

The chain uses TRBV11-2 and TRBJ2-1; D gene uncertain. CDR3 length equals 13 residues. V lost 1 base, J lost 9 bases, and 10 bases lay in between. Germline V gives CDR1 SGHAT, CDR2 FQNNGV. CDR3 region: CASSLGLWGEQFF. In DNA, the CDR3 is TGTGCCAGCAGCTTAGGGCTCTGGGGTGAGCAGTTCTTC.

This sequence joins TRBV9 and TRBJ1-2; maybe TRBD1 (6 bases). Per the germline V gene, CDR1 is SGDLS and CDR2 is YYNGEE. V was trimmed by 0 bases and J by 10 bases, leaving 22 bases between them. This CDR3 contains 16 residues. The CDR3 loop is CASSVVQLDSPHAYTF. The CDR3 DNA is TGTGCCAGCAGCGTAGTTCAGTTGGACAGCCCCCACGCCTACACCTTC.

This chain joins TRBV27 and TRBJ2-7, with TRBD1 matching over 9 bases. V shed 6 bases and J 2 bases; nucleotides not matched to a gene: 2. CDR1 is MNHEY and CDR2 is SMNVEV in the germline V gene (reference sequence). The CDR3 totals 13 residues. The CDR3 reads CASRGQGAYEQYF. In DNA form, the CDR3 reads TGTGCCAGCAGGGGACAGGGCGCCTACGAGCAGTACTTC.

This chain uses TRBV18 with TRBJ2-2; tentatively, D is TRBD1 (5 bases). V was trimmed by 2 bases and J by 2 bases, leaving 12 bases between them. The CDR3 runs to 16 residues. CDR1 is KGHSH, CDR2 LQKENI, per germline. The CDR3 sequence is CASSPVVDINTGELFF. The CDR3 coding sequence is TGTGCCAGCTCACCAGTCGTGGACATCAACACCGGGGAGCTGTTTTTT.

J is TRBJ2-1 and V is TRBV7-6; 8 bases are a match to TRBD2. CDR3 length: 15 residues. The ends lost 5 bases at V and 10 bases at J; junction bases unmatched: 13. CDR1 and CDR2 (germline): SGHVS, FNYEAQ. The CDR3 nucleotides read TGTGCCAGCAGCAAGGGACTAGGGGGGAACTGGGAGCAGTTCTTC. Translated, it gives CASSKGLGGNWEQFF.

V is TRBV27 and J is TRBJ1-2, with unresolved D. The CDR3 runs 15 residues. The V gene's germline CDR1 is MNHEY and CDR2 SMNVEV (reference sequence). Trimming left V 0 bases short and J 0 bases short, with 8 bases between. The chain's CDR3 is CASSLSGSPNYGYTF. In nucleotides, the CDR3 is TGTGCCAGCAGTTTATCGGGCAGCCCTAACTATGGCTACACCTTC.

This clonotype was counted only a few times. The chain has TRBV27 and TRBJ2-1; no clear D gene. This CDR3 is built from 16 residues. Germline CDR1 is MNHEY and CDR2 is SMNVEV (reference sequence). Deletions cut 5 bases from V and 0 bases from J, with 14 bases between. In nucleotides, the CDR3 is TGTGCCAGCAGTACCAAAAGGACGAGCTCCTACAATGAGCAGTTCTTC. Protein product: CASSTKRTSSYNEQFF.

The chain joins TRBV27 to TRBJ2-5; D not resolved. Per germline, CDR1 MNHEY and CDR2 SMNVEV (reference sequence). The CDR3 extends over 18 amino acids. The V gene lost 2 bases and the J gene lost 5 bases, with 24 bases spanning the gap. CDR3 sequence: CASSLMYGPREEVETQYF. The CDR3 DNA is TGTGCCAGCAGTTTAATGTACGGGCCCCGCGAGGAAGTGGAGACCCAGTACTTC.

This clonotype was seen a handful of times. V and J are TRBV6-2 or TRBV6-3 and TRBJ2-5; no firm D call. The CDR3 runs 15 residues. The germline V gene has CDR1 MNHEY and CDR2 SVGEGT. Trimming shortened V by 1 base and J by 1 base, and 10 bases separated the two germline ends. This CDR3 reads CASSYWAGVQETQYF. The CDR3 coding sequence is TGTGCCAGCAGTTACTGGGCAGGCGTCCAAGAGACCCAGTACTTC.

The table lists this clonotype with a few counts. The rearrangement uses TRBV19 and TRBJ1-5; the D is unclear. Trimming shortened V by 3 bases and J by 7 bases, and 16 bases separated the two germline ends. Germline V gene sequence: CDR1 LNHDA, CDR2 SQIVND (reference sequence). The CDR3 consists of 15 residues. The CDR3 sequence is CASSIPRKIWQPQHF. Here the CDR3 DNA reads TGTGCCAGTAGTATCCCCCGGAAGATTTGGCAGCCCCAGCATTTT.

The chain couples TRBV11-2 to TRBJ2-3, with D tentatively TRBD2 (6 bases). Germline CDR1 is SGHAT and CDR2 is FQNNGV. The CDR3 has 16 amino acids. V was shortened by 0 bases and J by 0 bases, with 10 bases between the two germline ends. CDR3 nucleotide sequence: TGTGCCAGCAGCTTAGAGATGGGGGGTAGCACAGATACGCAGTATTTT. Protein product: CASSLEMGGSTDTQYF. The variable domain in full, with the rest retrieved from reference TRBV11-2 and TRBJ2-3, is EAGVAQSPRYKIIEKRQSVAFWCNPISGHATLYWYQQILGQGPKLLIQFQNNGVVDDSQLPKDRFSAERLKGVDSTLKIQPAKLEDSAVYLCASSLEMGGSTDTQYFGPGTRLTVL.